This TCR beta chain was retrieved from a study of blood T cells in healthy people across ages. Study-level results: Older age coincided with a roughly linear decline in TCR beta diversity per million T cells. Long-lived donors carried more naive CD4+ cells and greater diversity than aged donors.

As to this clonotype: What it binds is unknown.

Through a sample-barcoded 5' primer and a J-beta primer mix, a second PCR was run for roughly 6 to 11 cycles. TCRdb redid the calling of the 5' RACE reads with MiXCR, one entry per CDR3 protein. The sample carries under 2 million distinct CDR3 sequences, approximately 32% recorded once. Per sample, extraction of total RNA gave at least 5.5 micrograms in every case. The V gene lost 0 bases and the J gene lost 5 bases, with 14 bases spanning the gap. Germline V CDR1 and CDR2: SGHRS, YFSETQ. The CDR3 loop spans 15 amino acids. Sequenced input: blood. The TCR sequence derives from a woman in her thirties in good health. V usage is TRBV5-1 and J usage is TRBJ1-2, with TRBD1 as a possible D gene (5 bases). CDR3 nucleotide sequence: TGCGCCAGCAGCTTGGCCGTCAACGGGGGGTATGGCTACACCTTC. Translation gives CASSLAVNGGYGYTF.